This T cell receptor beta chain was identified in a study of T cell clonality in common variable immunodeficiency. Whole-study findings and limits: In common variable immunodeficiency, TCR beta chains reportedly carried fewer deletions and N-nucleotide insertions. T cell subpopulation sequencing would be needed to explain CVID clonality. Compared with controls, CVID subjects had fewer shared TCRbeta clones.

No CVID subject was ill or on immunomodulatory drugs when sampled. Ten or more counts support this clone. Its antigen is undetermined. The read ends 3 residues before the CDR3 terminus; that terminus is restored from the germline J gene. Germline-derived CDR1 and CDR2 are ENHRY and SYGVKD. The CDR3 has 14 amino acids. Deletions cut 6 bases from V and 3 bases from J, with 13 bases between. Equal genomic DNA amounts from CVID and control samples were sequenced. Data came from immunoSEQ multiplex PCR; TCRdb stores just in-frame clones and leaves some out. The sample contains 25,000 to 30,000 clones, none of them singletons.

Sequenced: peripheral blood mononuclear cells. The TCR comes from a human donor with common variable immunodeficiency. The chain combines TRBV10-3 with TRBJ2-3; the D gene is possibly TRBD2 (6 bases). Incomplete CDR3 DNA: TGTGCCATCAGGGCAAGTGGGGGGACAGATACG. The encoded protein is CAIRASGGTDT. The full CDR3 is CAIRASGGTDTQYF.